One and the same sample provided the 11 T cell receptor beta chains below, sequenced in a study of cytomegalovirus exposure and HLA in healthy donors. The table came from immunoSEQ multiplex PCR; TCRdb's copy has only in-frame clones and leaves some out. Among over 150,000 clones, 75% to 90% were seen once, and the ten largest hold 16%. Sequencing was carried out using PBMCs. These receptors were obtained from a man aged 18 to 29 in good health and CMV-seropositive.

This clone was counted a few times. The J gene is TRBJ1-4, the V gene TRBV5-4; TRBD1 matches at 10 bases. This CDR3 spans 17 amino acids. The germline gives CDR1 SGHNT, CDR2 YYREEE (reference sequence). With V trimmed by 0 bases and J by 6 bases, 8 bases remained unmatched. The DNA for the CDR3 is TGTGCCAGCAGCTTGGGGGCTTCCGGGACAGGGGATGAAAAACTGTTTTTT. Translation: CASSLGASGTGDEKLFF.

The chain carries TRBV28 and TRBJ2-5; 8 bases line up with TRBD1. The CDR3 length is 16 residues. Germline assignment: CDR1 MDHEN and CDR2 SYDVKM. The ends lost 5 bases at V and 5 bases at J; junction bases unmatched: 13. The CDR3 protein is CASSLPTGAWEETQYF. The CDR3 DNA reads TGTGCCAGCAGTCTCCCGACAGGGGCTTGGGAGGAGACCCAGTACTTC.

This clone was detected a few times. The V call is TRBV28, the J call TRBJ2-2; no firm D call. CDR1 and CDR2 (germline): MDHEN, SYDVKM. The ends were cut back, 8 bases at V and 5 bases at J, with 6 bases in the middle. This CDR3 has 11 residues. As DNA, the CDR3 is TGTGCCAGCGTATCGACCGGGGAGCTGTTTTTT. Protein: CASVSTGELFF.

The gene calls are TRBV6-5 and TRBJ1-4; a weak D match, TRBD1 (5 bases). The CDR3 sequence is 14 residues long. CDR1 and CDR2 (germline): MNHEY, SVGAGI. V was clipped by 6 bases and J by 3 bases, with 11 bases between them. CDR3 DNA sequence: TGTGCCAGCAGGCCTCGACAGCCTAATGAAAAACTGTTTTTT. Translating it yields CASRPRQPNEKLFF.

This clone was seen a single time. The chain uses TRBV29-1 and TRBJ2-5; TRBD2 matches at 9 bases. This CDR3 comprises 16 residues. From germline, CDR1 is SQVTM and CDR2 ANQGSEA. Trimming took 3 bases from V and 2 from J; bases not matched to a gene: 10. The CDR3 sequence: CSVDWGREGEQETQYF. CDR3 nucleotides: TGCAGCGTTGATTGGGGGCGGGAGGGCGAGCAAGAGACCCAGTACTTC.

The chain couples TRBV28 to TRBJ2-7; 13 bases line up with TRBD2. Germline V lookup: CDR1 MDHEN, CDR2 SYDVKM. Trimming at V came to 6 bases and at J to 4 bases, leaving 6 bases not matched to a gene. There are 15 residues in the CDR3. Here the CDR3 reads CASRLWTSGRYEQYF. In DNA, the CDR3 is TGTGCCAGCAGGCTCTGGACTAGCGGGAGATACGAGCAGTACTTC.

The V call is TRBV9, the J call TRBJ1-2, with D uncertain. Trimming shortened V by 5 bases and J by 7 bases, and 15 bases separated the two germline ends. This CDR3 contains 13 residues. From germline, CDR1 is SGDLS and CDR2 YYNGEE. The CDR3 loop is CASSAAEGSGYTF. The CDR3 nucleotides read TGTGCCAGCAGTGCGGCTGAGGGATCTGGCTACACCTTC.

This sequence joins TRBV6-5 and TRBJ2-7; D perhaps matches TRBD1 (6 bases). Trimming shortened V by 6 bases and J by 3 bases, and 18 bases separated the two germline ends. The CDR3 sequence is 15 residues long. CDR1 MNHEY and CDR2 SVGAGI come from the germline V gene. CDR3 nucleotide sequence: TGTGCCAGCAGCTACAGGGCGATTGAGGGCTACGAGCAGTACTTC. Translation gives CASSYRAIEGYEQYF.

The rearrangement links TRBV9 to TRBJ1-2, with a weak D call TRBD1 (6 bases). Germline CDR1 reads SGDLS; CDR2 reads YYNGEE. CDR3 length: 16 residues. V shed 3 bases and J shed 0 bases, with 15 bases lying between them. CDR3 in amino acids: CASSDRTGIPNYGYTF. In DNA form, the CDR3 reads TGTGCCAGCAGCGACCGAACAGGGATACCTAACTATGGCTACACCTTC.

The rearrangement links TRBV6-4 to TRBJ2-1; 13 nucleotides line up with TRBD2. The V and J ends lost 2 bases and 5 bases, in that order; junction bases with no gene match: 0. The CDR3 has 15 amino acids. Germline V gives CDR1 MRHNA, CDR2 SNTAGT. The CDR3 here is CASSDGLAGDNEQFF. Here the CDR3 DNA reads TGTGCCAGCAGTGACGGACTAGCGGGAGACAATGAGCAGTTCTTC.

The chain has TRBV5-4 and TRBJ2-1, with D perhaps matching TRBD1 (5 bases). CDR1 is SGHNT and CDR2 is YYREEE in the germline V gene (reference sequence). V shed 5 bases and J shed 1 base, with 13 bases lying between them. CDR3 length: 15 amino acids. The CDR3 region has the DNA TGTGCCAGCAGGTCAGGGTTAGGGTCCTACAATGAGCAGTTCTTC. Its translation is CASRSGLGSYNEQFF.